A single TCR beta chain is shown here with its context. Its antigen is not known. Generated by immunoSEQ multiplex PCR, the TCRdb table keeps only in-frame clones and is missing some. Seen here are under 200,000 clones, 90% observed once, and the top ten hold roughly 1.6%. These data are taken from a study of T cell responses to AZD1222 COVID-19 vaccine. Study outcomes and limitations: Repertoires were sampled only after the peak T cell response.

This CDR3 region has 17 residues. The V end lost 7 bases, the J end lost 1 base, and 20 bases lay between the germline ends. Germline V CDR1 and CDR2: MNHEY, SVGEGT. This sequence joins TRBV6-2 or TRBV6-3 and TRBJ1-5; perhaps TRBD1 as D (5 bases). Specimen: peripheral blood, collected on day 0 of AZD1222 vaccination. The receptor's source is an adult in good health. The CDR3 here is CASTPDMIIFSNQPQHF. In DNA form, the CDR3 reads TGTGCCAGCACCCCGGACATGATTATTTTCAGCAATCAGCCCCAGCATTTT.